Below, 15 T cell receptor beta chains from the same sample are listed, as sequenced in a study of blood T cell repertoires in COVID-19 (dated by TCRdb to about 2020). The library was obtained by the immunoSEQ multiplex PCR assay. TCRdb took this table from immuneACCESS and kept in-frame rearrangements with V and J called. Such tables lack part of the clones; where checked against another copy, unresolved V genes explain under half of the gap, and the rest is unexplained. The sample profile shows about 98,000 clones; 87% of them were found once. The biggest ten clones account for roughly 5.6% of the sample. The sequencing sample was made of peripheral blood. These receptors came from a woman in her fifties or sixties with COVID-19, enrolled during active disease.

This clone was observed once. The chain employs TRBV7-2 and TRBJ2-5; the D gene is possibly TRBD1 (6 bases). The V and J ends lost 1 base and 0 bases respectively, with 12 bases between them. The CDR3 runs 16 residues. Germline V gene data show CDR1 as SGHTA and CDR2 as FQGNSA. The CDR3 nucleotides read TGTGCCAGCAGCTTAGTAGGGCAGGGGAACCAAGAGACCCAGTACTTC. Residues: CASSLVGQGNQETQYF.

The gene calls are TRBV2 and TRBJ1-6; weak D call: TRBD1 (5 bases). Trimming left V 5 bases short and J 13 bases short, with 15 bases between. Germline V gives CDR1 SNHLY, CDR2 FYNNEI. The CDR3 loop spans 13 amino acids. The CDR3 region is CASSLGLGTPLHF. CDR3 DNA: TGTGCCAGCAGTTTGGGACTAGGAACCCCCCTCCACTTT.

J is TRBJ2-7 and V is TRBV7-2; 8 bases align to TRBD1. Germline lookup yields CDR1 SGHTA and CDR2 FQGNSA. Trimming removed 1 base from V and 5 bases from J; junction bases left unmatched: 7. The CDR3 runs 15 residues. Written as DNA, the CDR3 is TGTGCCAGCAGCTTAGGGGACAGGAGGGGACACGAGCAGTACTTC. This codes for CASSLGDRRGHEQYF.

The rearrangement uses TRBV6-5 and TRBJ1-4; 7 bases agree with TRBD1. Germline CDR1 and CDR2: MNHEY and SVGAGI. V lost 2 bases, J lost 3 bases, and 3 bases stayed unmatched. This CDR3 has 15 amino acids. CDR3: CASSYAGTANEKLFF. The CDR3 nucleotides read TGTGCCAGCAGTTACGCGGGGACAGCTAATGAAAAACTGTTTTTT.

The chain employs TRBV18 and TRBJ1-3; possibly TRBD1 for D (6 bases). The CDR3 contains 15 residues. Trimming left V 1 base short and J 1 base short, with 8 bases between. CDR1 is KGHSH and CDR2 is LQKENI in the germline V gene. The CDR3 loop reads CASSPQGESGNTIYF. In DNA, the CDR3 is TGTGCCAGCTCACCACAGGGGGAATCTGGAAACACCATATATTTT.

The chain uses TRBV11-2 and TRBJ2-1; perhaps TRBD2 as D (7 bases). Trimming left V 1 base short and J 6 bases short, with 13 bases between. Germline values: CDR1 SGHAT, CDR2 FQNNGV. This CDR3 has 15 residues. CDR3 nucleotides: TGTGCCAGCAGCTTAGCGGGGGGCTTTTCCAATGAGCAGTTCTTC. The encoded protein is CASSLAGGFSNEQFF.

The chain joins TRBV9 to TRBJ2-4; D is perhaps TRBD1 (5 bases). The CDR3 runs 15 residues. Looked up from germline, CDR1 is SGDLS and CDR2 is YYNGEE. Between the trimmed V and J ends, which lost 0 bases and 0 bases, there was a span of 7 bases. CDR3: CASSVGQGAKNIQYF. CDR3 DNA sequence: TGTGCCAGCAGCGTAGGTCAGGGAGCCAAAAACATTCAGTACTTC. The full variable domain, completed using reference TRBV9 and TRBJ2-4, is DSGVTQTPKHLITATGQRVTLRCSPRSGDLSVYWYQQSLDQGLQFLIQYYNGEERAKGNILERFSAQQFPDLHSELNLSSLELGDSALYFCASSVGQGAKNIQYFGAGTRLSVL.

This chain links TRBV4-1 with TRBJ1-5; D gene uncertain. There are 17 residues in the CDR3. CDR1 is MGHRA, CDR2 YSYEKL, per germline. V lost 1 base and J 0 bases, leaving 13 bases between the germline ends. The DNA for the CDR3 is TGCGCCAGCAGCCAAGTTCGGGGTGAGGGTAGCAATCAGCCCCAGCATTTT. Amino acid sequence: CASSQVRGEGSNQPQHF.

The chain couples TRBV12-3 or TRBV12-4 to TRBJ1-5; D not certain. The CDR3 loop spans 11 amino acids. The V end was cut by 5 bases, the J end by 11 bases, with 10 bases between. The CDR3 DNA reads TGTGCCAGCAGTGCAGGATGGGCCCAGCATTTT. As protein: CASSAGWAQHF.

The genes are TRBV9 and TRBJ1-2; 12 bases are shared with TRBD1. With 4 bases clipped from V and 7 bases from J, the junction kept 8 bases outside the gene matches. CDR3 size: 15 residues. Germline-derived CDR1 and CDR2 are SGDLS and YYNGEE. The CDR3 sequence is CASSPRGQGARGYTF. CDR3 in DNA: TGTGCCAGCAGCCCGAGGGGACAGGGGGCCCGTGGCTACACCTTC.

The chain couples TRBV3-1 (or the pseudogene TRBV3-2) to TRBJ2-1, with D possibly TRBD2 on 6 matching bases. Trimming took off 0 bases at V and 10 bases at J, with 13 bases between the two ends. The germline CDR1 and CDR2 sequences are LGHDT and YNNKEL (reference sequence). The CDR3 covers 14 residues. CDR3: CASSQDLRGREQFF. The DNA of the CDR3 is TGTGCCAGCAGCCAAGATCTGCGGGGAAGAGAGCAGTTCTTC.

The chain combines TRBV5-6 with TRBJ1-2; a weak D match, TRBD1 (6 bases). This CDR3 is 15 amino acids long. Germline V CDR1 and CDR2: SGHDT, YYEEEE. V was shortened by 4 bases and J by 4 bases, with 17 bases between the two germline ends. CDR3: CASSRWDILSYGYTF. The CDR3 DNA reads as TGTGCCAGCAGCCGCTGGGACATCCTCAGCTATGGCTACACCTTC. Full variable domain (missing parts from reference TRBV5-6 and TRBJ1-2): DAGVTQSPTHLIKTRGQQVTLRCSPKSGHDTVSWYQQALGQGPQFIFQYYEEEERQRGNFPDRFSGHQFPNYSSELNVNALLLGDSALYLCASSRWDILSYGYTFGSGTRLTVV.

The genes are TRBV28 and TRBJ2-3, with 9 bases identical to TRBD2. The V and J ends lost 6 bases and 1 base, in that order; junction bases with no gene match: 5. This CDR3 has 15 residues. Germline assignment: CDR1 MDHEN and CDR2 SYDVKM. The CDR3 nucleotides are TGTGCCAGCAGAGGGGCTAGCGGGGGCACAGATACGCAGTATTTT. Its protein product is CASRGASGGTDTQYF.

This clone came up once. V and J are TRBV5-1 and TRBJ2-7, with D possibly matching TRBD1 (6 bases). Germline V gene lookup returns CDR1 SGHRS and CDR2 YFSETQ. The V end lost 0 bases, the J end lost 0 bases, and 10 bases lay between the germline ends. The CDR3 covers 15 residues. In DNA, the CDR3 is TGCGCCAGCAGCTTGGGTCAGGGGCACTCCTACGAGCAGTACTTC. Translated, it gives CASSLGQGHSYEQYF.

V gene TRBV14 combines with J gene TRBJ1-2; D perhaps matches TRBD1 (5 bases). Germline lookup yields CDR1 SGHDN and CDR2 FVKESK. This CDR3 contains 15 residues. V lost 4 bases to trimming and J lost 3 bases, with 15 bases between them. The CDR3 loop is CASSPRAGGDYGYTF. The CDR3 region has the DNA TGTGCCAGCAGCCCACGGGCAGGAGGGGACTATGGCTACACCTTC. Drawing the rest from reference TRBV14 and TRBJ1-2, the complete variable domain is EAGVTQFPSHSVIEKGQTVTLRCDPISGHDNLYWYRRVMGKEIKFLLHFVKESKQDESGMPNNRFLAERTGGTYSTLKVQPAELEDSGVYFCASSPRAGGDYGYTFGSGTRLTVV.